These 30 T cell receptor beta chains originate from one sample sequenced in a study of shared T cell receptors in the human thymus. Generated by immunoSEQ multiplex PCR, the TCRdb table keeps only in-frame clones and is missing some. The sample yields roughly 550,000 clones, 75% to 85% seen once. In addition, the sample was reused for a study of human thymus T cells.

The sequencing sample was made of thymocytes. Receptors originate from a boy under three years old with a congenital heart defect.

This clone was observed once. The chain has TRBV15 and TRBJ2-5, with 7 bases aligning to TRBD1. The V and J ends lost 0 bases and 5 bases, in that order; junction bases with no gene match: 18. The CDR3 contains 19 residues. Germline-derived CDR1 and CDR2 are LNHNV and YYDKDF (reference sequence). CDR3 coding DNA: TGTGCCACCAGCAGAGATTTAAGGGCAGGGGGTTACAATGTGGAGACCCAGTACTTC. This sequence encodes CATSRDLRAGGYNVETQYF.

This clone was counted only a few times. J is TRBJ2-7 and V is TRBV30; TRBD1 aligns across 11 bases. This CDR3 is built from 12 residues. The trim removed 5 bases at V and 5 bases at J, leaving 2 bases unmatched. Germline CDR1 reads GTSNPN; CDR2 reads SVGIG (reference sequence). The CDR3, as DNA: TGTGCCTGGCGGACAGGGGGCGACGAGCAGTACTTC. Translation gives CAWRTGGDEQYF.

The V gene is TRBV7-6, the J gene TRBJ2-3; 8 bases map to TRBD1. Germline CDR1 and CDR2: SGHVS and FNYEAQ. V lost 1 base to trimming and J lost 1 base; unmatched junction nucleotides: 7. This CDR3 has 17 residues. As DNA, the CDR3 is TGTGCCAGCAGCTTAGGCGCGACAGGGGCCCGCACAGATACGCAGTATTTT. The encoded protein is CASSLGATGARTDTQYF.

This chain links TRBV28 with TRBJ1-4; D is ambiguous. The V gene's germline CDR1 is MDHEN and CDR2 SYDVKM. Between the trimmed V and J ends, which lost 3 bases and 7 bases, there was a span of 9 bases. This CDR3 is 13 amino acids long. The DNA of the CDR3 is TGTGCCAGCAGTTTTCTCCGAGGTGAAAAACTGTTTTTT. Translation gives CASSFLRGEKLFF.

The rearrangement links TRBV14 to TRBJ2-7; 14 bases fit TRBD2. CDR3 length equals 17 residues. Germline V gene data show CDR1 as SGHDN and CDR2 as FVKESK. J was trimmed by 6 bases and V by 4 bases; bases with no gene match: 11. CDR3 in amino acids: CASSRPWTSGRSPEQYF. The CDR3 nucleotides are TGTGCCAGCAGCCGCCCTTGGACTAGCGGGAGGTCCCCCGAGCAGTACTTC.

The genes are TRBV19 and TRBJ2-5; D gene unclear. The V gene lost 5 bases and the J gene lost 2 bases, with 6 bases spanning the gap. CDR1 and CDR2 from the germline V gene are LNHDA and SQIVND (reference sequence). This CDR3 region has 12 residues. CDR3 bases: TGTGCCAGTAGTGGCAGACAAGAGACCCAGTACTTC. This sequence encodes CASSGRQETQYF.

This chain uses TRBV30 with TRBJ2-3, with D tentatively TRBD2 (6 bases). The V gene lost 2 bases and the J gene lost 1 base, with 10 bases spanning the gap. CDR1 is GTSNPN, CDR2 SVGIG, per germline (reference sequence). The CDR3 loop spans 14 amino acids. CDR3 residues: CAWSPRLGTDTQYF. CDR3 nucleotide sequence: TGTGCCTGGAGTCCAAGACTAGGCACAGATACGCAGTATTTT.

The CDR3 region is CASSQDGYRRGFHEQYF. CDR3 DNA sequence: TGCGCCAGCAGCCAAGACGGGTACCGGAGAGGGTTCCACGAGCAGTACTTC. V and J are TRBV4-1 and TRBJ2-7; a possible D gene is TRBD2 (5 bases). V dropped 0 bases and J dropped 5 bases, with 20 bases sitting between them. Per germline, CDR1 MGHRA and CDR2 YSYEKL. CDR3 length: 17 residues.

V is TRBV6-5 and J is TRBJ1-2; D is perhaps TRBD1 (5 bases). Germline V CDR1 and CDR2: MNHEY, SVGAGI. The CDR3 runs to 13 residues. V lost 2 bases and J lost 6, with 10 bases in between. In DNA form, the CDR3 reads TGTGCCAGCAGTTACCGACAGTGGAATGGCTACACCTTC. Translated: CASSYRQWNGYTF.

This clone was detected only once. In nucleotides, the CDR3 is TGCAGCGTCGCCCCGGGACTAAAGCCATCCTACGAGCAGTACTTC. Its translation is CSVAPGLKPSYEQYF. The chain uses TRBV29-1 and TRBJ2-7; 7 bases are a match to TRBD2. The V and J ends lost 6 bases and 1 base, in that order; junction bases with no gene match: 12. The CDR3 loop spans 15 amino acids. Germline loops: CDR1 SQVTM, CDR2 ANQGSEA.

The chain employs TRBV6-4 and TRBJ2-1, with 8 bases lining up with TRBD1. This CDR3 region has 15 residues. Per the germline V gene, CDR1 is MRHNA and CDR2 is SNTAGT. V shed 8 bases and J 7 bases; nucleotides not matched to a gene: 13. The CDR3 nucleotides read TGTGCCAGCTCTCCGACAGGGGAAGGGTTGAATGAGCAGTTCTTC. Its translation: CASSPTGEGLNEQFF.

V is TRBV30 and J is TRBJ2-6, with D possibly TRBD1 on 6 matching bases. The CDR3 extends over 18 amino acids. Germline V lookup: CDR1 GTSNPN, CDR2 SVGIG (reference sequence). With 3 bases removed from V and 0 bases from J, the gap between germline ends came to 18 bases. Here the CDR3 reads CAWRKDPGTTSGANVLTF. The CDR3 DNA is TGTGCCTGGAGGAAGGACCCCGGGACAACCTCTGGGGCCAACGTCCTGACTTTC. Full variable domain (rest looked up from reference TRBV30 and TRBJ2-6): SQTIHQWPATLVQPVGSPLSLECTVEGTSNPNLYWYRQAAGRGLQLLFYSVGIGQISSEVPQNLSASRPQDRQFILSSKKLLLSDSGFYLCAWRKDPGTTSGANVLTFGAGSRLTVL.

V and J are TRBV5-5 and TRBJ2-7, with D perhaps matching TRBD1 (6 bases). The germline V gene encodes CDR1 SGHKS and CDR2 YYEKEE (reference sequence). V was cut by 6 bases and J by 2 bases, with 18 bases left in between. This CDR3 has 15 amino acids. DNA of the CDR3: TGTGCCAGCACCATGGGGCAGGGGCCCCCCTACGAGCAGTACTTC. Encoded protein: CASTMGQGPPYEQYF.

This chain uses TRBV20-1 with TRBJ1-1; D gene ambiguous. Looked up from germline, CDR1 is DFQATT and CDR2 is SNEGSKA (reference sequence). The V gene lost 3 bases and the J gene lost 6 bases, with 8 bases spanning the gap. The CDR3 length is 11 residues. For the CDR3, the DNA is TGCAGTGCTAGGGGCATGGCTGAAGCTTTCTTT. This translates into CSARGMAEAFF.

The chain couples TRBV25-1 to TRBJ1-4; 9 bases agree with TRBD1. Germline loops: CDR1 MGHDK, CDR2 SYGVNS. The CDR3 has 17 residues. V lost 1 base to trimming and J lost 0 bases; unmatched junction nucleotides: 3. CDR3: CASSELGQGTTNEKLFF. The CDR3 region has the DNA TGTGCCAGCAGTGAATTGGGACAGGGTACAACTAATGAAAAACTGTTTTTT.

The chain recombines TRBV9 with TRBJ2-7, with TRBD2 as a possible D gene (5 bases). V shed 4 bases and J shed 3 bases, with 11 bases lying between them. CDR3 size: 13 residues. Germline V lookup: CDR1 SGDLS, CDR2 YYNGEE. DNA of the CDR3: TGTGCCAGCAGCTACTCGGAGGACTACGAGCAGTACTTC. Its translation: CASSYSEDYEQYF.

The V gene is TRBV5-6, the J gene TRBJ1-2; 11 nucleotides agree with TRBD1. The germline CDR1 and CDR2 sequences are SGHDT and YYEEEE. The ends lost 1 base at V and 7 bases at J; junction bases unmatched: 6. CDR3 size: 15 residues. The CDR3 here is CASSLPGQGAFGYTF. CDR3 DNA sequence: TGTGCCAGCAGCTTGCCCGGACAGGGGGCTTTTGGCTACACCTTC. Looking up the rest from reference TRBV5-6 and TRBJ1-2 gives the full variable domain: DAGVTQSPTHLIKTRGQQVTLRCSPKSGHDTVSWYQQALGQGPQFIFQYYEEEERQRGNFPDRFSGHQFPNYSSELNVNALLLGDSALYLCASSLPGQGAFGYTFGSGTRLTVV.

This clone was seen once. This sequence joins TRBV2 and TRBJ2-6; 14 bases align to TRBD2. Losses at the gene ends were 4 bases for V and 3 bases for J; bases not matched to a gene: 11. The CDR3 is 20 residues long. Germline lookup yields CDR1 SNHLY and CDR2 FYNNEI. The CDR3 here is CASSGTSGRYASCGANVLTF. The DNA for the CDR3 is TGTGCCAGCAGTGGGACTAGCGGGAGGTATGCTTCCTGTGGGGCCAACGTCCTGACTTTC.

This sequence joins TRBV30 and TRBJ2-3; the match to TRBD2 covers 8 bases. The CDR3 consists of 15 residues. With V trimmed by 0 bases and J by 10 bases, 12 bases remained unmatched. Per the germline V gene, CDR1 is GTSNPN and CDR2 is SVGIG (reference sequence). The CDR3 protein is CAWSVPTGGPPPQYF. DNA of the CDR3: TGTGCCTGGAGTGTACCGACGGGAGGGCCCCCCCCGCAGTATTTT.

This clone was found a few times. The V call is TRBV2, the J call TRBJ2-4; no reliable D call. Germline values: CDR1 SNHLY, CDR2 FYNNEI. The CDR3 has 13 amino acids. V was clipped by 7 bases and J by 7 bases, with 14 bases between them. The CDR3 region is CASTDTLRNIQYF. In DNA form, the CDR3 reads TGTGCCAGCACCGACACTTTAAGGAACATTCAGTACTTC.

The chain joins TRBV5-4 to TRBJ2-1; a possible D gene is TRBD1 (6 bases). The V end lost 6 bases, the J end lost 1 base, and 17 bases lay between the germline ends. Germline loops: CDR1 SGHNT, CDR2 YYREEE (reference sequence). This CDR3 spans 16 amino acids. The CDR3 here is CASTKRGIRSYNEQFF. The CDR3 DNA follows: TGTGCCAGCACCAAAAGGGGGATTAGGTCCTACAATGAGCAGTTCTTC.

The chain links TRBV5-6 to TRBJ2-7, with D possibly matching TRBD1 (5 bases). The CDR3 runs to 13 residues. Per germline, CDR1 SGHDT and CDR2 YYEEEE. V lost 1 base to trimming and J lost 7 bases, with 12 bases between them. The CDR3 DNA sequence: TGTGCCAGCAGCTTGACTCAGGGATGGGAGCAGTACTTC. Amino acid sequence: CASSLTQGWEQYF.

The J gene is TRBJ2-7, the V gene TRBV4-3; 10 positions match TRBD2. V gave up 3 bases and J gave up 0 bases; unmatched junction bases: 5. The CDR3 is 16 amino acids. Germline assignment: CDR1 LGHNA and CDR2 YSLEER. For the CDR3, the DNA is TGCGCCAGCAGCCACTCCGGGACTAGCGCCTCCTACGAGCAGTACTTC. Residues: CASSHSGTSASYEQYF.

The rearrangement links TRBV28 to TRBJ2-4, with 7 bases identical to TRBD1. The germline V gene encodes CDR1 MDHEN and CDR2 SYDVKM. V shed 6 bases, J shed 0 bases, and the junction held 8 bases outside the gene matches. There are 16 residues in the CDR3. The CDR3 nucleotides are TGTGCCAGCAGCATAAAGGGGGCCCTAGCCAAAAACATTCAGTACTTC. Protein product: CASSIKGALAKNIQYF.

The CDR3 loop is CSVAPKSGETQYF. The CDR3 coding sequence is TGCAGCGTTGCCCCAAAGTCAGGGGAGACCCAGTACTTC. The chain carries TRBV29-1 and TRBJ2-5; D possibly corresponds to TRBD1 (5 bases). The CDR3 extends over 13 amino acids. CDR1 and CDR2 from the germline V gene are SQVTM and ANQGSEA. Deletions cut 4 bases from V and 5 bases from J, with 14 bases between.

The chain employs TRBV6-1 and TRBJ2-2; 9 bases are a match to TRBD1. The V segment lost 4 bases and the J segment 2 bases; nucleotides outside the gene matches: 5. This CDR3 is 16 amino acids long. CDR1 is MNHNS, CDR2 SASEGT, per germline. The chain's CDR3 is CASSAPGQGNTGELFF. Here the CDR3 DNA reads TGTGCCAGCAGTGCTCCGGGACAGGGAAACACCGGGGAGCTGTTTTTT.

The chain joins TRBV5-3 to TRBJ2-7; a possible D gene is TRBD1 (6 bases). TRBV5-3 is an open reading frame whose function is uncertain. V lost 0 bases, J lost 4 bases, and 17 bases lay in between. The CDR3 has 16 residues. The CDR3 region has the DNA TGTGCCAGAAGCTTGGCTGGGGGCCCCCGGGGATACGAGCAGTACTTC. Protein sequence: CARSLAGGPRGYEQYF.

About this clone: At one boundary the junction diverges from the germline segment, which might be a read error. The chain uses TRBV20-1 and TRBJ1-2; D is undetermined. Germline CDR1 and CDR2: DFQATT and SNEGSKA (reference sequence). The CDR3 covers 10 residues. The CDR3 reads CSARDREEVF. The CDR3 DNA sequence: TGCAGTGCTAGAGATAGAGAGGAAGTCTTC.

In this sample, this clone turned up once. CDR3 bases: TGTGCCAGCAGTTTCCAGAGGGTCCTATACAATGAGCAGTTCTTC. Protein sequence: CASSFQRVLYNEQFF. The gene calls are TRBV27 and TRBJ2-1; D perhaps matches TRBD2 (5 bases). CDR1 MNHEY and CDR2 SMNVEV come from the germline V gene (reference sequence). This CDR3 has 15 amino acids. Trimming shortened V by 3 bases and J by 4 bases, and 13 bases separated the two germline ends.

CDR3 DNA: TGTGCCAGCAGCCAACCAGAAAATGCGGGCACCGGGGAGCTGTTTTTT. Translation gives CASSQPENAGTGELFF. The chain recombines TRBV4-2 with TRBJ2-2; D perhaps matches TRBD2 (5 bases). The germline V gene has CDR1 LGHNA and CDR2 YNFKEQ. This CDR3 has 16 residues. V lost 2 bases and J 4 bases, leaving 14 bases between the germline ends.